The sample holds a few counts of the clone carrying this TCR beta chain. Its cognate antigen is unknown. The CDR3 sequence is 16 residues long. Looked up from germline, CDR1 is SGDLS and CDR2 is YYNGEE. Trimming took off 3 bases at V and 2 bases at J, with 12 bases between the two ends. Clones were read by immunoSEQ multiplex PCR, and TCRdb kept only the in-frame ones, dropping some. Here the sample spans 75,000 to 100,000 clones, about 80% being singletons. The record originates from a study of OX40 agonist ivuxolimab in advanced cancers. At the level of the study: Melanoma, hepatocellular carcinoma, head and neck or renal cell cancer occurred in dose-escalation patients. Study-wide results and caveats: CD4+ and CD8+ blood T cells expanded clonally by week 6 at 0.1 to 3.0 mg/kg.

Peripheral blood came from all dose cohorts at three timepoints. The chain has TRBV9 and TRBJ2-6; D unresolved. The TCR was taken from an adult with an advanced solid tumor such as melanoma, head and neck, liver or kidney cancer. The sequencing used CD4+ or CD8+ T cells sorted from blood, collected in a trial of the OX40 agonist ivuxolimab. CDR3 sequence (DNA): TGTGCCAGCAGCGGGCCCCCACGGGCTGGGGCCAACGTCCTGACTTTC. It is translated as CASSGPPRAGANVLTF.